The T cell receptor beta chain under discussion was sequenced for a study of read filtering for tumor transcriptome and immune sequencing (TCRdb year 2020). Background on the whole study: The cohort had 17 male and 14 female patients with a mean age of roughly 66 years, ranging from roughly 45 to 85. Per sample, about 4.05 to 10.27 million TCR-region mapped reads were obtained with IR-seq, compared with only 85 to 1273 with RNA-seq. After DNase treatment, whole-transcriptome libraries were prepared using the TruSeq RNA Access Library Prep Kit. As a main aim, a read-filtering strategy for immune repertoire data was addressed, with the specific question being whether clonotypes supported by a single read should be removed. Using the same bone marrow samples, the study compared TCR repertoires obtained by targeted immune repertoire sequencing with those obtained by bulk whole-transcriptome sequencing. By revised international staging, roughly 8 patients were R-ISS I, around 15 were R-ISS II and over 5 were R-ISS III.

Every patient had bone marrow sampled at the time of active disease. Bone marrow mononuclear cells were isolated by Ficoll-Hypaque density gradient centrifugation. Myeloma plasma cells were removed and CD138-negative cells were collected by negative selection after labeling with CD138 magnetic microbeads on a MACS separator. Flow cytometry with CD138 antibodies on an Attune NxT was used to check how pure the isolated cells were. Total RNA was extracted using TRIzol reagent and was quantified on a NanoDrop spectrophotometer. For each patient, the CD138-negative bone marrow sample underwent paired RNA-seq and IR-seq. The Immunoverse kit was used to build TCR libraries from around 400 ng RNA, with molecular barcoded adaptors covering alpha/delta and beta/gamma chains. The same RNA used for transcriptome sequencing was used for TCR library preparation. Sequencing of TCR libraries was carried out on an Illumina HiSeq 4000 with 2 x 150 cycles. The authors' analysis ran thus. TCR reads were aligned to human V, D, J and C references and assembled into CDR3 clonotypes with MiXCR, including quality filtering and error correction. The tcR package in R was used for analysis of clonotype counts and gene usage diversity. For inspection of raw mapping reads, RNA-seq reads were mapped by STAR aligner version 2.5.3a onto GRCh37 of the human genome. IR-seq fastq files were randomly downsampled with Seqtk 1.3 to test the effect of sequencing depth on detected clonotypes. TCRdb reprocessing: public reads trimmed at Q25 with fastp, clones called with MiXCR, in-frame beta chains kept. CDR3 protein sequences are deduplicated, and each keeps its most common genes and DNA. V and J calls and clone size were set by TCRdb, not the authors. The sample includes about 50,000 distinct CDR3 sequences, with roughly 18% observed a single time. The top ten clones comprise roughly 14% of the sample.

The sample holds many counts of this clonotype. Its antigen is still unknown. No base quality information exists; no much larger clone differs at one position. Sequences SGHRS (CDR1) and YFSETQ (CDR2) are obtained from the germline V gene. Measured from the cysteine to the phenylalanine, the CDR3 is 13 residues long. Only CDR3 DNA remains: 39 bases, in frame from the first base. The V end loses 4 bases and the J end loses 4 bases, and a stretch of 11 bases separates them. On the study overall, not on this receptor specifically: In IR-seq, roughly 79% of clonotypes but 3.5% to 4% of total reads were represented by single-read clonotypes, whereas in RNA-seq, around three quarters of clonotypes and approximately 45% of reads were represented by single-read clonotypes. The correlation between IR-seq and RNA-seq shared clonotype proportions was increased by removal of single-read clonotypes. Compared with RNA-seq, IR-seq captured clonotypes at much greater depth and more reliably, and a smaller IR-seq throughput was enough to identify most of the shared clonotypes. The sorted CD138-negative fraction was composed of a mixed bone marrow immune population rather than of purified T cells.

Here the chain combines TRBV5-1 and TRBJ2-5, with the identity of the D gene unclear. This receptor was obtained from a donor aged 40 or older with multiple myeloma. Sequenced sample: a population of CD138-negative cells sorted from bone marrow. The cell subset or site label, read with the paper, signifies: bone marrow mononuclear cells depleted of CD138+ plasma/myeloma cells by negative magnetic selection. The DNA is TGCGCCAGCAGCAATAGGATCTTAGAGACCCAGTACTTC. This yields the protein CASSNRILETQYF.